The sequence of this T cell receptor beta chain was determined in a study of tumor T cells in aggressive B-cell lymphoma. This CDR3 has 11 amino acids. With 0 bases removed from V and 5 bases from J, the gap between germline ends came to 4 bases. Germline CDR1 and CDR2: GTSNPN and SVGIG (reference sequence). Concerning this clone: Other DNA sequences of this sample code for an identical CDR3.

TCRdb keeps only in-frame clones here, not all; method: immunoSEQ multiplex PCR. The data show almost 2,500 clones, over 70% seen once. Sequencing was carried out using tumor tissue. The sequence came from an adult with diffuse large B cell lymphoma. The chain uses TRBV30 and TRBJ2-5, with unresolved D. The CDR3 is CAWSVGETQYF. DNA of the CDR3: TGTGCCTGGAGTGTTGGCGAGACCCAGTACTTC.